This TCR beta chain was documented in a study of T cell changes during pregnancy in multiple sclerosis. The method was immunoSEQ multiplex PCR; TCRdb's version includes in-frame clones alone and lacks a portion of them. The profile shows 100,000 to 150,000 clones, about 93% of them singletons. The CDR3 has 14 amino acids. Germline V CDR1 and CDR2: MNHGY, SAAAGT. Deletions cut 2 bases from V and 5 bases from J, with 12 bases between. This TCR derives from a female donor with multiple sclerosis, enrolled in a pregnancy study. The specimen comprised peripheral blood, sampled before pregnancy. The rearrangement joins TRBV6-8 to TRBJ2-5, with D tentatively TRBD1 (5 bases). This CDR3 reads CASSYVGLEETQYF. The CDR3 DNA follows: TGTGCCAGCAGTTACGTGGGGCTAGAGGAGACCCAGTACTTC.